This record looks at one TCR beta chain sequence and its context. This record belongs to a study of CD8 T cells in Susac syndrome. RNA amounts of roughly 0.5 to 1 ug underwent reverse transcription with random hexamers. TCRdb recomputed calls from the immunoSEQ multiplex PCR reads with MiXCR, one row per CDR3 protein. The sample yields around 170,000 distinct CDR3 sequences, around 93% seen once. The TCR sequence derives from a human donor with Susac syndrome. The sequenced material came from CD8+ T cells from PBMCs.

In DNA, the CDR3 is TGTGCCAGCAACCTAGGGTCCAACTACGAGCAGTACTTC. As protein: CASNLGSNYEQYF. The rearrangement joins TRBV7-9 to TRBJ2-7; D gene ambiguous. This CDR3 contains 13 residues. V lost 7 bases, J lost 3 bases, and 13 bases lay in between. Germline V gene data show CDR1 as SEHNR and CDR2 as FQNEAQ (reference sequence).